A selection of T cell receptor beta chains follows, all from one sample in a study of early T cells in non-severe SARS-CoV-2 infection. TCRdb reprocessed the 5' RACE reads via MiXCR and lists one record per CDR3 protein. The sample contains approximately 70,000 distinct CDR3 sequences, 9.5% to 12% of which appear only once. The specimen was whole blood, collected at baseline. All receptors derive from an adult who was a healthcare worker with PCR-confirmed SARS-CoV-2 infection or an uninfected control (not recorded which). Each CDR3 is given with its conserved first and last residue. The D gene is left open where the match is weak. Only some rows state a clone size, as once, few, many or a class for expanded clones.

clone size	D gene	V gene	J gene	CDR3 DNA	CDR3 protein
many	.	TRBV5-6	TRBJ1-4	TGTGCCAGCAGCACTGAGACAGGAAGGAATGAAAAACTGTTTTTT	CASSTETGRNEKLFF
.	.	TRBV20-1	TRBJ2-5	TGCAGTGCTAGAACTCAGGCTATCCAGTACTTC	CSARTQAIQYF
.	.	TRBV4-2	TRBJ1-4	TGTGCCAGCAGCCAAGGCGCGGGGCTCGCGGGGGAAAAACTGTTTTTT	CASSQGAGLAGEKLFF
few	TRBD1	TRBV24-1	TRBJ2-7	TGTGCCACCCATCGGGGACAGGGAAATGACGAGCAGTACTTC	CATHRGQGNDEQYF
few	TRBD1	TRBV20-1	TRBJ1-5	TGCAGTGCCACCCCAGGGGGCGCGATCCAGCCCCAGCATTTT	CSATPGGAIQPQHF
few	.	TRBV7-6	TRBJ2-2	TGTGCCAGCAGCTTTTCCAGCGACACCGGGGAGCTGTTTTTT	CASSFSSDTGELFF
many	.	TRBV5-1	TRBJ1-2	TGCGCCAGCAGCTTGAAGGGATCTTTGCCTAACTATGGCTACACCTTC	CASSLKGSLPNYGYTF
many	.	TRBV20-1	TRBJ2-1	TGCAGTGCTAGAGGAGGGCTAGCGTTTAACTCCTACAATGAGCAGTTCTTC	CSARGGLAFNSYNEQFF
.	TRBD2	TRBV6-2/TRBV6-3	TRBJ2-1	TGTGCCAGCAGTTACTGGGGACTAGCGGCGGACAATGAGCAGTTCTTC	CASSYWGLAADNEQFF
few	.	TRBV29-1	TRBJ2-1	TGCAGCGTTATTAGCGGATACAATGAGCAGTTCTTC	CSVISGYNEQFF
many	.	TRBV6-5	TRBJ1-2	TGTGCCAGCAGTTACCTAACAGGGAAGAACTATGGCTACACCTTC	CASSYLTGKNYGYTF
.	TRBD1	TRBV28	TRBJ1-6	TGTGCCAGCAGTCAACACAGGGGAGGGAATTCACCCCTCCACTTT	CASSQHRGGNSPLHF
many	TRBD2	TRBV5-1	TRBJ2-1	TGCGCCAGCAACCCAAGAGGGACTAGTTCTAGCAATGAGCAGTTCTTC	CASNPRGTSSSNEQFF
.	TRBD1	TRBV3-1	TRBJ2-3	TGTGCCAGCAGCCTAGGGACAGGGGCTAGCACAGATACGCAGTATTTT	CASSLGTGASTDTQYF
few	.	TRBV7-2	TRBJ2-5	TGTGCCAGCAGCTCCGCCCCCCTCGCGGAGACCCAGTACTTC	CASSSAPLAETQYF
.	.	TRBV7-8	TRBJ1-3	TGTGCCAGCAGCCAAATGGCGCAGGGCCCTGGAAACACCATATATTTT	CASSQMAQGPGNTIYF
.	TRBD2	TRBV19	TRBJ2-1	TGTGCCAGTAACCGGGGGGGGACCTACAATGAGCAGTTCTTC	CASNRGGTYNEQFF
few	.	TRBV5-5	TRBJ1-1	TGTGCCAGCAGCTTGTACCAGGGGAACACTGAAGCTTTCTTT	CASSLYQGNTEAFF
few	.	TRBV29-1	TRBJ1-2	TGCAGCGTGGGGGCCAGATTGGCTTCGTGGGGCTACACCTTC	CSVGARLASWGYTF
few	TRBD1	TRBV3-1	TRBJ1-1	TGTGCCAGCAGCCAACAGGGGGGCCCCACTGAAGCTTTCTTT	CASSQQGGPTEAFF
many	.	TRBV29-1	TRBJ1-5	TGCAGCGTTGCTTATAGCAATCAGCCCCAGCATTTT	CSVAYSNQPQHF
few	TRBD2	TRBV29-1	TRBJ2-5	TGCAGCGCCGATATTGGACTAGCCATAGAGACCCAGTACTTC	CSADIGLAIETQYF